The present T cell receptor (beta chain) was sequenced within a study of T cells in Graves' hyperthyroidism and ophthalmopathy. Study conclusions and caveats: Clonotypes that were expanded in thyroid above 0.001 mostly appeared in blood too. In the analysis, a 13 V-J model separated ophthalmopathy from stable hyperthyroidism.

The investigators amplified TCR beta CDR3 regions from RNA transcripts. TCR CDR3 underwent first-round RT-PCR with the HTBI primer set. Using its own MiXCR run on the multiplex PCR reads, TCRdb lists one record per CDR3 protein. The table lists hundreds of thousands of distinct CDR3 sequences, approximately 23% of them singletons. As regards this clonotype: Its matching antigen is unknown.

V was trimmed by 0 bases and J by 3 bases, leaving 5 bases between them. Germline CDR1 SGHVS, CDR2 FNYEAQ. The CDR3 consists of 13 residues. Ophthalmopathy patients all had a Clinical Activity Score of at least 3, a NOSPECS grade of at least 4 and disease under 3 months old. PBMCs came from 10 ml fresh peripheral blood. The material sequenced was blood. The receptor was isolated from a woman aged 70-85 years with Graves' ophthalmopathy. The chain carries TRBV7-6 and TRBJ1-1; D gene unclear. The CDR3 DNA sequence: TGTGCCAGCAGCTTAGCGGAGGACACTGAAGCTTTCTTT. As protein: CASSLAEDTEAFF.